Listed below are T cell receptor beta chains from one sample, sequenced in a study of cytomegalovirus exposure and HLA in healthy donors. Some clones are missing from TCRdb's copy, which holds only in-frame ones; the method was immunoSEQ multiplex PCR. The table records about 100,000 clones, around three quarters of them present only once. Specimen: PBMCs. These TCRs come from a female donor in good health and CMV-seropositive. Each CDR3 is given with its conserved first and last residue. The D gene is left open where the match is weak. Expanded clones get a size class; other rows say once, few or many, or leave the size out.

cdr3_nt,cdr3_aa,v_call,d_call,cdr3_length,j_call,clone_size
TGTGCCAGCAGCCCAACAGGGGGGTCGAACACTGAAGCTTTCTTT,CASSPTGGSNTEAFF,TRBV7-9,TRBD1,15,TRBJ1-1,.
TGTGCCAGCAGTCCCCAATCCCACGAGCAGTACTTC,CASSPQSHEQYF,TRBV6-5,.,12,TRBJ2-7,.
TGTGCCAGCAGGGGGCAGCCCTATAATTCACCCCTCCACTTT,CASRGQPYNSPLHF,TRBV21-1,.,14,TRBJ1-6,.
TGTGCCAGTAGTGCACCCTCGAGACAGCAGAACACTGAAGCTTTCTTT,CASSAPSRQQNTEAFF,TRBV19,.,16,TRBJ1-1,.
TGCAGCGCCCCCGGAGGGGGCCCCACAGATACGCAGTATTTT,CSAPGGGPTDTQYF,TRBV29-1,.,14,TRBJ2-3,few
TGTGCCAGCACCATGGGGGGGGCGCTGACCGGGGAGCTGTTTTTT,CASTMGGALTGELFF,TRBV28,.,15,TRBJ2-2,.
TGCAGCGTTGAACAGGGAGGGTACACCTTC,CSVEQGGYTF,TRBV29-1,.,10,TRBJ1-2,once
TGTGCCATCGACACAGGGTCCGAGCAGTACTTC,CAIDTGSEQYF,TRBV7-9,.,11,TRBJ2-7,.
TGTGCCAGCAGTAAGGGGGCTAATTCACCCCTCCACTTT,CASSKGANSPLHF,TRBV27,TRBD1,13,TRBJ1-6,.
TGCGCCAGCAGCCGCTTCGGTAGCGGCTCCTACGAGCAGTACTTC,CASSRFGSGSYEQYF,TRBV5-1,.,15,TRBJ2-7,.
TGTGCCAGCAGCCTAATACAAGAGACCCAGTACTTC,CASSLIQETQYF,TRBV7-8,.,12,TRBJ2-5,.
TGTTCCAGCAGCCCTCCCTCGCAGGTCGATAGGGAAAAACTGTTTTTT,CSSSPPSQVDREKLFF,TRBV7-9,.,16,TRBJ1-4,.
TGTGCCAGCAGCAGGTTCCCCCAGAACACTGAAGCTTTCTTT,CASSRFPQNTEAFF,TRBV28,.,14,TRBJ1-1,.
TGTGCCAGCAGCCCCCCCTGGGCTAGCGGGAGTCAGTTCGAGCAGTACTTC,CASSPPWASGSQFEQYF,TRBV27,TRBD2,17,TRBJ2-7,.
TGTGCCAGCAGTCCCGGACAGCTACAGAGGGGAAACACCATATATTTT,CASSPGQLQRGNTIYF,TRBV27,.,16,TRBJ1-3,.
TGTGCCAGCAGCTTGGGGGGACTAGCGGCAGAGACCCAGTACTTC,CASSLGGLAAETQYF,TRBV5-4,TRBD2,15,TRBJ2-5,.
TGTGCCAGCTCACCGGGACAGGGGAAGGAGACCCAGTACTTC,CASSPGQGKETQYF,TRBV18,TRBD1,14,TRBJ2-5,.
TGTGCCAGTAGTATGGCCCGCAATGAGCAGTTCTTC,CASSMARNEQFF,TRBV19,.,12,TRBJ2-1,few
TGTGCCAGCAGCCCCTCCGGGACTAGCGGGAGGTGGGAGACCCAGTACTTC,CASSPSGTSGRWETQYF,TRBV5-4,TRBD2,17,TRBJ2-5,.
TGTGCCAGCAGTCCCGGGGGGAGGCAAAACAGTCAGTACTTC,CASSPGGRQNSQYF,TRBV6-5,TRBD2,14,TRBJ2-4,.
TGTGCCAGCAGCTTCGGACAGAGCACCTACGAGCAGTACTTC,CASSFGQSTYEQYF,TRBV9,.,14,TRBJ2-7,few
TGTGCCTGGAGTGTAAATTTGGCAGAATTCTTC,CAWSVNLAEFF,TRBV30,.,11,TRBJ1-2,once
TGTGCCAGCAGTTGGGCAGGGATGAACACTGAAGCTTTCTTT,CASSWAGMNTEAFF,TRBV6-1,.,14,TRBJ1-1,few
TGTGCCAGCAGTACCAGGGGGCGCCTATCCTACGAGCAGTACTTC,CASSTRGRLSYEQYF,TRBV5-6,TRBD1,15,TRBJ2-7,.
TGCGCCAGCAGCCAAGATCGAGATGGGCACGAGCAGTACTTC,CASSQDRDGHEQYF,TRBV4-3,.,14,TRBJ2-7,.
TGTGCCTGGAGTGTTTCGGAGAGTGGGGGGAACCCAAAATTC,CAWSVSESGGNPKF,TRBV30,.,14,TRBJ2-7,.
TGTGCCAGCAGCTTAACGGGGGCTAACTATGGCTACACCTTC,CASSLTGANYGYTF,TRBV13,.,14,TRBJ1-2,.
TGTGCCAGCAGTTTATCGAGGGGGGGGTTCACCGGGGAGCTGTTTTTT,CASSLSRGGFTGELFF,TRBV27,.,16,TRBJ2-2,.
TGTGCCAGCAGCCAAGTTCGGCTAGCGGGAGTGTACGAGCAGTACTTC,CASSQVRLAGVYEQYF,TRBV14,TRBD2,16,TRBJ2-7,.
TGTGCCAGCAGGAACCCACAGGGGAGAAACACCATATATTTT,CASRNPQGRNTIYF,TRBV7-2,TRBD1,14,TRBJ1-3,.
TGTGCCAGCCATCTAGCGGAAAAATACGAGCAGTACTTC,CASHLAEKYEQYF,TRBV5-5,TRBD2,13,TRBJ2-7,.
TGTGCCTGGAGTGTGTCGACAGGGGCGGGCTATGGCTACACCTTC,CAWSVSTGAGYGYTF,TRBV30,TRBD1,15,TRBJ1-2,.
TGTGCCAGCAGCAGGGGGGACAGCTACTCAAAAGGGGAGACCCAGTACTTC,CASSRGDSYSKGETQYF,TRBV4-2,.,17,TRBJ2-5,.
TGCGCCAGCAGCTATACGGGAGTGCAGGGTAATGGAAAACTGTTTTTT,CASSYTGVQGNGKLFF,TRBV5-1,.,16,TRBJ1-4,.
TGCGCCAGCAGTGAGCGGACAGGGGGAAACAATGAGCAGTTCTTC,CASSERTGGNNEQFF,TRBV10-1,TRBD1,15,TRBJ2-1,.
TGTGCTAGTGGTTTACGGGGTGGCTACGAGCAGTACTTC,CASGLRGGYEQYF,TRBV12-5,.,13,TRBJ2-7,.
TGTGCCAACAGTTACTCGGGTCGGGGGGCAGGCGAGCAGTACTTC,CANSYSGRGAGEQYF,TRBV6-5,.,15,TRBJ2-7,.
TGTGCCAGTAGTATATCTAGGGGGCGCAGCGAAAAACTGTTTTTT,CASSISRGRSEKLFF,TRBV19,TRBD1,15,TRBJ1-4,.
TGTGCCAGTAGTTCTTATACTGAAGCTTTCTTT,CASSSYTEAFF,TRBV19,.,11,TRBJ1-1,.
TGCGCCAGCAGCCTGCGGAGCGGGAGTACAGATACGCAGTATTTT,CASSLRSGSTDTQYF,TRBV5-1,TRBD2,15,TRBJ2-3,.
TGTGCCAGCAGCTTAGACGGCGGGGTGTCCTACGAGCAGTACTTC,CASSLDGGVSYEQYF,TRBV7-2,.,15,TRBJ2-7,.
TGTGCCAGCAGCAGACCCCGGGACAGGGCGAGCTCCTACGAGCAGTACTTC,CASSRPRDRASSYEQYF,TRBV7-8,TRBD1,17,TRBJ2-7,few
TGTGCCAGTAGTATACCGGGGGGACGGTCATTACGCCAAATGAACACTGAAGCTTTCTTT,CASSIPGGRSLRQMNTEAFF,TRBV19,.,20,TRBJ1-1,.
TGCGCCAGCAGCCAGCAAGGGGGCTCTGGAAACACCATATATTTT,CASSQQGGSGNTIYF,TRBV5-1,.,15,TRBJ1-3,few
TGTGCCAGCAGCTGGGGACACCACCAAGAGACCCAGTACTTC,CASSWGHHQETQYF,TRBV5-4,.,14,TRBJ2-5,.
TGTGCCAGCAGTGCCCCCCCGGGGGGGGCTCACGAGCAGTACTTC,CASSAPPGGAHEQYF,TRBV2,TRBD2,15,TRBJ2-7,.
TGTGCCAGCAGCCGACGGGGGGGCATCAATGAGCAGTTCTTC,CASSRRGGINEQFF,TRBV14,TRBD2,14,TRBJ2-1,.
TGTGCCAGCAGTGAAGCCGACAGGGGGATAACAGATACGCAGTATTTT,CASSEADRGITDTQYF,TRBV25-1,TRBD1,16,TRBJ2-3,.
TGTGCCAGCAGCACCTACAGGGAGGGGAGTCATGAAAAACTGTTTTTT,CASSTYREGSHEKLFF,TRBV21-1,.,16,TRBJ1-4,few
TGTGCCAGCAGTTATCTAGGGCTAGCTGGCACAGATACGCAGTATTTT,CASSYLGLAGTDTQYF,TRBV6-5,.,16,TRBJ2-3,.
TGCGCCAGCAGCCCTAGACGGACTGATTACAATGAGCAGTTCTTC,CASSPRRTDYNEQFF,TRBV10-1,.,15,TRBJ2-1,.
TGTGCCAGCAGCTCGGGAGAAGACAGGGCTCAGTACTTC,CASSSGEDRAQYF,TRBV7-9,.,13,TRBJ2-5,.
TGTGCCAGCAGTTTGACAGCCCTCCTCAATCAGCCCCAGCATTTT,CASSLTALLNQPQHF,TRBV6-1,.,15,TRBJ1-5,.
TGTGCCAGCAGCGTAGCTGCAGGGAAAGGCACAGATACGCAGTATTTT,CASSVAAGKGTDTQYF,TRBV9,.,16,TRBJ2-3,.